This T cell receptor (beta chain) was documented in a study of identical twins. One entry per CDR3 protein, called by TCRdb with MiXCR from the 5' RACE reads. This sample has around 340,000 distinct CDR3 sequences, with roughly 9% found just once. From germline, CDR1 is DFQATT and CDR2 SNEGSKA (reference sequence). This CDR3 has 16 residues. V lost 4 bases and J lost 1; bases outside the gene matches: 12. Notes on this clonotype: The antigen is undetermined.

Study-wide results and caveats: Memory repertoires lacked the insertion deficit that abundant cord blood beta clonotypes showed. Interpretation of the results relied on cross-sectional statistical analysis and not on following the same donors.

Sequencing used naive T cells sorted from blood. J is TRBJ1-2 and V is TRBV20-1; 7 nucleotides agree with TRBD1. The clonotype comes from a woman between 50 and 59 years old in good health. CDR3 in amino acids: CSAIYPGTALNYGYTF. CDR3 in DNA: TGCAGTGCTATCTATCCTGGGACAGCACTTAACTATGGCTACACCTTC.